The 4 T cell receptor beta chains reported below all come from one sample, sequenced in a study of human T cells and chemical hapten exposure listed by TCRdb under 2021. What this sample's time point label stands for: patch test 1, 2 weeks after DPC sensitization. In light of the paper, this sample's treatment or condition label describes: therapeutic diphenylcyclopropenone sensitization with weekly scalp DPC. Library preparation employed RACE. TCRdb records NextSeq 500 as the sequencer. TCRdb ran its own pipeline on the public reads, namely fastp trimming at Q25 and MiXCR clone calling, and kept in-frame beta chains. Rows with one shared CDR3 protein collapse into an entry with the most common genes and DNA. The sample yields 380,000 or so distinct CDR3 sequences; more than 4.5% were counted once. The ten largest clones represent around 2.3% of the sample. The input for sequencing was whole blood, taken in connection with sensitization to the hapten diphenylcyclopropenone (DPC). These receptors all stem from a woman between 45 and 60 years old with alopecia areata. Some clones in this sample may be carry-over from other donors' samples.

The chain combines TRBV7-2 with TRBJ2-1; 10 bases match TRBD2. V shed 6 bases and J 7 bases; nucleotides not matched to a gene: 3. CDR1 is SGHTA and CDR2 is FQGNSA in the germline V gene. This CDR3 has 13 residues. The CDR3 loop is CASRKAGGNEQFF. Written as DNA, the CDR3 is TGTGCCAGCAGGAAAGCGGGGGGGAATGAGCAGTTCTTC.

The table lists this clonotype with many counts. The V and J genes are TRBV5-1 and TRBJ2-1; 8 bases fit TRBD2. J gave up 7 bases and V 3 bases, and 9 bases lay outside the gene matches. The CDR3 is 15 amino acids. Germline V gives CDR1 SGHRS, CDR2 YFSETQ. DNA for the CDR3: TGCGCCAGCAGCTATAGCGGGACAAAGGCGAATGAGCAGTTCTTC. Its translation is CASSYSGTKANEQFF.

This clonotype was found a few times. The chain is built from TRBV2 and TRBJ2-7, with a tentative D call TRBD2 (5 bases). The V gene's germline CDR1 is SNHLY and CDR2 FYNNEI. The CDR3 consists of 15 residues. The ends were cut back, 5 bases at V and 2 bases at J, with 16 bases in the middle. The CDR3 loop is CASSWQVRGTYEQYF. The CDR3 nucleotides read TGTGCCAGCAGTTGGCAAGTACGGGGAACCTACGAGCAGTACTTC.

The V gene is TRBV5-6, the J gene TRBJ2-1; no clear D. Per germline, CDR1 SGHDT and CDR2 YYEEEE. V gave up 2 bases and J gave up 9 bases, with 6 bases separating them. The CDR3 totals 11 residues. The CDR3 here is CASSFLVEQFF. CDR3 nucleotide sequence: TGTGCCAGCAGCTTTCTGGTTGAGCAGTTCTTC.